This paragraph covers one TCR beta chain sequence. Antigen specificity is unknown. The sample belongs to a study of early T cells in non-severe SARS-CoV-2 infection. As for the study in general: Sequencing input comprised bulk RNA from unsorted whole blood; chain pairing was not available. General study results and limits: Anti-spike CD8 specificities were favored by VDJdb matching, whose results missed private and CD4 specificities.

TCRdb ran MiXCR on the 5' RACE reads and lists one entry per CDR3 protein. The table has approximately 47,000 distinct CDR3 sequences, around a tenth seen once. V was clipped by 1 base and J by 6 bases, with 12 bases between them. The CDR3 runs 14 residues. Per germline, CDR1 MGHRA and CDR2 YSYEKL. Sequencing was performed on whole blood, taken at baseline. This chain joins TRBV4-1 and TRBJ1-2; a weak D match, TRBD1 (5 bases). This clonotype was obtained from an adult who was a healthcare worker with PCR-confirmed SARS-CoV-2 infection or an uninfected control (not recorded which). The CDR3 is CASSQVYGADGYTF. The CDR3 DNA follows: TGCGCCAGCAGCCAAGTTTACGGGGCAGATGGCTACACCTTC.